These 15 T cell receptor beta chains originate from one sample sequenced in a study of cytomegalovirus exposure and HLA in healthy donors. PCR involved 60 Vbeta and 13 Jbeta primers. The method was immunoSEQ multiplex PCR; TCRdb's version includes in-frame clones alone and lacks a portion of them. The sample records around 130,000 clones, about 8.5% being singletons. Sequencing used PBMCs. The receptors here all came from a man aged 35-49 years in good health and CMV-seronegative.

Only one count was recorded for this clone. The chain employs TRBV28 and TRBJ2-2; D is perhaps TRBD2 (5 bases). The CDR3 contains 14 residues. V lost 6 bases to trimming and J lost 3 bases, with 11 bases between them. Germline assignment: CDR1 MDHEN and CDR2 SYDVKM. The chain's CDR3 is CASRPSADTGELFF. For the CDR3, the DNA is TGTGCCAGCAGGCCCTCAGCGGACACCGGGGAGCTGTTTTTT.

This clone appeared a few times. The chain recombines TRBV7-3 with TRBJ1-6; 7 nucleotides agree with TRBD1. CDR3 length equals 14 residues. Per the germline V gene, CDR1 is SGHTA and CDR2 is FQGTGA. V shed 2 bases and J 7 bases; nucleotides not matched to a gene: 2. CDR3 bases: TGTGCCAGCAGCTTAGGGACAGAGAATTCACCCCTCCACTTT. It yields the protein CASSLGTENSPLHF.

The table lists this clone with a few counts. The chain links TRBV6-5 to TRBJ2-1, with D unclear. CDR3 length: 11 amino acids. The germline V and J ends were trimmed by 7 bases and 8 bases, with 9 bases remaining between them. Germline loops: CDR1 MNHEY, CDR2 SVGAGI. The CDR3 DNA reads TGTGCCAGCACTGGGCCCCATGAGCAGTTCTTC. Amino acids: CASTGPHEQFF.

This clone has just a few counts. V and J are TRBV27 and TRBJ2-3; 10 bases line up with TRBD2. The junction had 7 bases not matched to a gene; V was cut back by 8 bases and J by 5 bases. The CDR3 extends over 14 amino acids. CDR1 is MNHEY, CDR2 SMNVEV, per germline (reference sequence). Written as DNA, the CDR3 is TGTGCCAGCGGGGCTAGCGGGGGAAAAGATACGCAGTATTTT. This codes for CASGASGGKDTQYF.

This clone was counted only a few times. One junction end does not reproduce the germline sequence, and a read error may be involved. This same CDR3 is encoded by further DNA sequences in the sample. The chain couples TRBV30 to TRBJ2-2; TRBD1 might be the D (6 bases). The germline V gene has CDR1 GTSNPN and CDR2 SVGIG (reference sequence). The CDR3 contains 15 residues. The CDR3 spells CAWSVLQQGSGELFF. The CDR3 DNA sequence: TGCGCCTGGAGTGTACTGCAACAGGGTAGCGGGGAGCTGTTTTTT. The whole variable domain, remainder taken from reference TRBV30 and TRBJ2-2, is SQTIHQWPATLVQPVGSPLSLECTVEGTSNPNLYWYRQAAGRGLQLLFYSVGIGQISSEVPQNLSASRPQDRQFILSSKKLLLSDSGFYLCAWSVLQQGSGELFFGEGSRLTVL.

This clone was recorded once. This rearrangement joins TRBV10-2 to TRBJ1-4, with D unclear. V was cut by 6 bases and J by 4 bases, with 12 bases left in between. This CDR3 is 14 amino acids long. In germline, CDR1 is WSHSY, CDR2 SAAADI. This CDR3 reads CASSEREYNEKLFF. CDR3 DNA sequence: TGCGCCAGCAGCGAGCGGGAATATAATGAAAAACTGTTTTTT.

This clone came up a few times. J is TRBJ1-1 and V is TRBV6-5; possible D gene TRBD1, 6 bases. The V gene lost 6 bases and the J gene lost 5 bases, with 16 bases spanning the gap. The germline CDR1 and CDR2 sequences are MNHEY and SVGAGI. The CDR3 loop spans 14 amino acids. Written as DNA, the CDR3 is TGTGCCAGCAGGAAACAGGGAAAGGGGACTGAAGCTTTCTTT. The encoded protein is CASRKQGKGTEAFF.

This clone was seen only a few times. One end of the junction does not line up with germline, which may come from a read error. CDR3 coding DNA: TGCGCCAGCAGGTCCCTGGGCACGGATACGCAGTATTTT. Amino acid sequence: CASRSLGTDTQYF. This chain joins TRBV5-1 and TRBJ2-3; D uncertain. Germline lookup yields CDR1 SGHRS and CDR2 YFSETQ. CDR3 length equals 13 residues. The full variable domain, rest sourced from reference TRBV5-1 and TRBJ2-3, is KAGVTQTPRYLIKTRGQQVTLSCSPISGHRSVSWYQQTPGQGLQFLFEYFSETQRNKGNFPGRFSGRQFSNSRSEMNVSTLELGDSALYLCASRSLGTDTQYFGPGTRLTVL.

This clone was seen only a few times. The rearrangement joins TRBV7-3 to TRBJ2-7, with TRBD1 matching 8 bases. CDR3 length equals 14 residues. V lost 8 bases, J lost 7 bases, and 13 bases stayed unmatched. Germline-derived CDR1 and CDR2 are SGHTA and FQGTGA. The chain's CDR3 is CASAFGQGAYEQYF. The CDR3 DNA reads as TGTGCCAGCGCGTTCGGGCAGGGGGCTTATGAGCAGTACTTC.

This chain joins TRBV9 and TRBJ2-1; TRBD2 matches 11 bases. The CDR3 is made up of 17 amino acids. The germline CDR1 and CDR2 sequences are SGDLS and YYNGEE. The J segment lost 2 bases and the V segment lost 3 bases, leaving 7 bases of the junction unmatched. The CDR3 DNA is TGTGCCAGCAGCGAGGAGGGACTAGCGGATACCTACAATGAGCAGTTCTTC. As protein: CASSEEGLADTYNEQFF.

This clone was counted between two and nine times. CDR3 sequence reads: CASSLFRGNNEQFF. CDR3 sequence (DNA): TGTGCCAGCAGCTTATTCCGGGGGAACAATGAGCAGTTCTTC. The chain has TRBV7-8 and TRBJ2-1; possible D gene TRBD2, 6 bases. The CDR3 consists of 14 residues. Trimming pared 2 bases from V and 5 bases from J, leaving 10 bases between. CDR1 is SGHVS, CDR2 FQNEAQ, per germline.

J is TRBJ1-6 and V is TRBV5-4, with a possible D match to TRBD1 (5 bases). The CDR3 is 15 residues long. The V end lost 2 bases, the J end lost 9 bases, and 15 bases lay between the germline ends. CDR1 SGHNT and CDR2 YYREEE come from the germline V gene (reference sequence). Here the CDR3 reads CASSLRGQGSSPLHF. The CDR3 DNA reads TGTGCCAGCAGCTTAAGAGGTCAGGGTTCTTCACCCCTCCACTTT.

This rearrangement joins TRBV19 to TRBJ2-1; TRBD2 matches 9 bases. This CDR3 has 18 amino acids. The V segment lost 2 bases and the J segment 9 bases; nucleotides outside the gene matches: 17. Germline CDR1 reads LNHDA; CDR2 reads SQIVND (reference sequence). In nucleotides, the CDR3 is TGTGCCAGTAGTATATCCCTCCCCGTAGCGGGGGAACGGGGTGAGCAGTTCTTC. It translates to CASSISLPVAGERGEQFF.

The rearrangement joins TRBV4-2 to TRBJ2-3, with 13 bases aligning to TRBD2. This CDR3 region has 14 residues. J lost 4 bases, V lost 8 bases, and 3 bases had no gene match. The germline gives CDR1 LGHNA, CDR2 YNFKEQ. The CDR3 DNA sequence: TGTGCCAGCCGGACTAGCGGGAGTTCAGATACGCAGTATTTT. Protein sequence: CASRTSGSSDTQYF.

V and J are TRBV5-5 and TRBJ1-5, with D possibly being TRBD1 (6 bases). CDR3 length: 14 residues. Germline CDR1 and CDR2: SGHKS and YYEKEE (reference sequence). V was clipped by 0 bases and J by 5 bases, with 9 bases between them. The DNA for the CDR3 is TGTGCCAGCAGCTTGGACAGGGTGGATCAGCCCCAGCATTTT. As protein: CASSLDRVDQPQHF.